Listed below are T cell receptor beta chains from one sample, sequenced in a study of blood T cell repertoires in COVID-19. Only in-frame clones appear in the TCRdb table, and some are missing; sequencing was by immunoSEQ multiplex PCR. Among some 220,000 clones listed, roughly nine tenths were seen once. The sequencing sample was made of PBMCs or T cells enriched from blood (not recorded which). The receptors shown here come from a woman in her forties or fifties in a cohort exposed to, infected with or recovered from COVID-19 (not recorded which). Both conserved end residues are part of each CDR3. D genes are given only for firm matches. The listing skips clone size in some rows; elsewhere it reads once, few, many or a size class.

v_call,clone_size,d_call,j_call,cdr3_aa,cdr3_nt
TRBV18,NA,TRBD1,TRBJ1-2,CASSSQGAWGYTF,TGTGCCAGCTCATCCCAGGGGGCTTGGGGCTACACCTTC
TRBV9,NA,NA,TRBJ2-1,CASSVGGGAWNEQFF,TGTGCCAGCAGCGTAGGAGGGGGGGCCTGGAATGAGCAGTTCTTC
TRBV5-5,NA,NA,TRBJ1-2,CASSLWTDYGYTF,TGTGCCAGCAGCTTGTGGACTGACTATGGCTACACCTTC
TRBV7-2,NA,NA,TRBJ1-6,CASSSIRGTSPLHF,TGTGCCAGCAGCTCAATCCGGGGTACTTCACCCCTCCACTTT
TRBV4-3,NA,NA,TRBJ1-2,CASSQDGWGTHNYGYTF,TGCGCCAGCAGCCAAGATGGCTGGGGCACCCATAACTATGGCTACACCTTC
TRBV7-2,medium-sized,NA,TRBJ1-2,CASSSEQTDNYGYTF,TGTGCCAGCAGCTCCGAACAGACAGACAACTATGGCTACACCTTC
TRBV19,NA,NA,TRBJ1-2,CASTLGHIKGYGYTF,TGTGCCAGTACCCTGGGGCACATTAAAGGCTATGGCTACACCTTC
TRBV4-1,NA,TRBD1,TRBJ2-7,CASSQVSGQGTYEQYF,TGCGCCAGCAGCCAAGTGTCAGGACAGGGAACCTACGAGCAGTACTTC
TRBV10-3,once,TRBD1,TRBJ1-2,CAISVRKDRVYGYTF,TGTGCCATCAGTGTCCGAAAGGACAGGGTCTATGGCTACACCTTC
TRBV7-2,NA,NA,TRBJ2-5,CASSLRGGAETQYF,TGTGCCAGCAGCTTAAGGGGGGGGGCAGAGACCCAGTACTTC
TRBV5-6,NA,NA,TRBJ1-6,CASSPRDSGSPLHF,TGTGCCAGCAGCCCCCGGGACTCGGGATCACCCCTCCACTTT
TRBV6-5,NA,TRBD1,TRBJ1-2,CASRTGTGNGYTF,TGTGCCAGCAGGACCGGGACAGGGAATGGCTACACCTTC
TRBV25-1,NA,NA,TRBJ1-6,CASSERVSPLHF,TGTGCCAGCAGTGAACGGGTCTCACCCCTCCACTTT
TRBV5-6,NA,NA,TRBJ1-2,CASTNPWGQGKYGYTF,TGTGCCAGCACCAATCCGTGGGGGCAGGGGAAATATGGCTACACCTTC
TRBV6-4,NA,TRBD1,TRBJ1-6,CASRATGVNSPLHF,TGTGCCAGCAGGGCGACAGGGGTTAATTCACCCCTCCACTTT
TRBV11-2,NA,NA,TRBJ2-2,CASSLLGQGGTGELFF,TGTGCCAGCAGCTTATTAGGGCAGGGAGGCACCGGGGAGCTGTTTTTT
TRBV2,NA,NA,TRBJ2-5,CASSEARIRETQYF,TGTGCCAGCAGTGAAGCGCGGATTCGAGAGACCCAGTACTTC
TRBV30,NA,NA,TRBJ1-5,CAWGSVSNQPQHF,TGTGCCTGGGGGTCGGTTAGCAATCAGCCCCAGCATTTT
TRBV7-8,NA,NA,TRBJ1-1,CASSPTAGEAFF,TGTGCCAGCAGCCCCACAGCGGGTGAAGCTTTCTTT
TRBV30,NA,NA,TRBJ1-2,CAWTPKPGDDGYTF,TGTGCCTGGACCCCGAAACCGGGGGACGATGGCTACACCTTC
TRBV5-1,NA,NA,TRBJ1-2,CASSLAASYGYTF,TGCGCCAGCAGCCTAGCGGCGAGCTATGGCTACACCTTC
TRBV4-3,NA,NA,TRBJ2-7,CASSQDLQDSYEQYF,TGCGCCAGCAGCCAAGATCTACAGGATTCCTACGAGCAGTACTTC
TRBV18,NA,TRBD1,TRBJ2-5,CASSLWDRQETQYF,TGTGCCAGCTCACTGTGGGACAGACAAGAGACCCAGTACTTC
TRBV6-5,NA,NA,TRBJ1-3,CASDRRGGRNTIYF,TGTGCCAGCGACAGGCGGGGGGGAAGAAACACCATATATTTT
TRBV2,NA,NA,TRBJ1-2,CASSEKGSYYGYTF,TGTGCCAGCAGTGAGAAAGGGAGCTACTATGGCTACACCTTC
TRBV10-2,NA,NA,TRBJ1-1,CASSEQGGNTEAFF,TGCGCCAGCAGTGAGCAGGGCGGGAACACTGAAGCTTTCTTT
TRBV5-4,NA,NA,TRBJ2-2,CASTSPRQASAGELFF,TGTGCCAGCACCTCCCCCCGGCAGGCTTCGGCCGGGGAGCTGTTTTTT
TRBV11-2,few,TRBD1,TRBJ2-1,CASSSLTGVRIKRQFF,TGTGCCAGCAGCAGTCTTACAGGGGTACGGATCAAAAGGCAGTTCTTC
TRBV4-1,NA,TRBD1,TRBJ2-7,CASSQDPGQLSYEQYF,TGCGCCAGCAGCCAAGACCCGGGACAGCTCTCCTACGAGCAGTACTTC
TRBV5-1,NA,TRBD1,TRBJ1-6,CASSFRQGNSPLHF,TGCGCCAGCAGCTTCCGACAGGGTAATTCACCCCTCCACTTT
TRBV30,NA,NA,TRBJ1-2,CAWNTDKSYGYTF,TGTGCCTGGAACACAGACAAGTCCTATGGCTACACCTTC
TRBV4-2,NA,TRBD1,TRBJ2-7,CASSQGQGDYEQYF,TGTGCCAGCAGCCAAGGACAGGGGGACTACGAGCAGTACTTC
TRBV18,NA,NA,TRBJ1-1,CASSPKVRGEAFF,TGTGCCAGCTCACCTAAAGTCCGAGGGGAAGCTTTCTTT
TRBV2,NA,TRBD2,TRBJ2-3,CASIPAGFSGGADTQYF,TGTGCCAGCATCCCCGCCGGGTTCTCGGGAGGGGCAGATACGCAGTATTTT
TRBV19,NA,TRBD2,TRBJ2-2,CASSIHGGEIPGELFF,TGTGCCAGTAGTATCCACGGGGGGGAGATACCCGGGGAGCTGTTTTTT
TRBV25-1,NA,NA,TRBJ1-2,CASSDPGNYGYTF,TGTGCCAGCAGTGATCCGGGAAACTATGGCTACACCTTC
TRBV28,NA,NA,TRBJ1-5,CASSLSGGLGNQPQHF,TGTGCCAGCAGTTTGTCGGGGGGTCTGGGCAATCAGCCCCAGCATTTT